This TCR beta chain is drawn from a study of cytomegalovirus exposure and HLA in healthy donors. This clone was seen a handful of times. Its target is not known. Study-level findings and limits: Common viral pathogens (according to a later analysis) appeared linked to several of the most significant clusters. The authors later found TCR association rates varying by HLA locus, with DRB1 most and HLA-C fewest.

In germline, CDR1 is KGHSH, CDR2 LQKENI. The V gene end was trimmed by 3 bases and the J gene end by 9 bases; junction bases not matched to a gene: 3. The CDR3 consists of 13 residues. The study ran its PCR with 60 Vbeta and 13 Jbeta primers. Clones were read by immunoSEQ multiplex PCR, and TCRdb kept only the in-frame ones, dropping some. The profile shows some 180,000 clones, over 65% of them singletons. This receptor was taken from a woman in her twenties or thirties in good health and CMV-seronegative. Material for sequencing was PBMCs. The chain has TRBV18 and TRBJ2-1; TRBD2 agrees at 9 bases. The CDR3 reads CASSPSGRGEQFF. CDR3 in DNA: TGTGCCAGCTCACCTAGCGGGAGAGGTGAGCAGTTCTTC.